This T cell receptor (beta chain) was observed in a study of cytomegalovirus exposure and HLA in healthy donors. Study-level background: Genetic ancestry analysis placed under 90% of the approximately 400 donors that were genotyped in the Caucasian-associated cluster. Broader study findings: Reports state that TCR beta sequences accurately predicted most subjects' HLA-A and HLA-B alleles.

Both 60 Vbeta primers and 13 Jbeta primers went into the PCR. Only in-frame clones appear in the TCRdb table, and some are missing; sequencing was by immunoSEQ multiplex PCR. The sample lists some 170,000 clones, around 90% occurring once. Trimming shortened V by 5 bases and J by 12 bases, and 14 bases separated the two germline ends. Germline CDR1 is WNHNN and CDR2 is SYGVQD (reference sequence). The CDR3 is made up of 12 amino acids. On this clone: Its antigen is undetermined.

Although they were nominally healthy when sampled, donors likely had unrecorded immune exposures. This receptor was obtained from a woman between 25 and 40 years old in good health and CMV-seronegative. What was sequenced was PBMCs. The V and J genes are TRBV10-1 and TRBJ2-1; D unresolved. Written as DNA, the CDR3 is TGCGCCAGCAGTCCTTCTATGTATGGGCAGTTCTTC. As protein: CASSPSMYGQFF.